The 21 T cell receptor beta chains below all came from one sample that was sequenced in a study of regulatory T cells in long-lasting Graves disease. For TCR beta, libraries came from iRepertoire HTBI primers and Arm-PCR of CDR3 regions. TCRdb used MiXCR to reprocess the multiplex PCR reads, holding one entry per CDR3 protein. The table lists approximately 300,000 distinct CDR3 sequences, over 15% of them singletons. Time point denoted: newly diagnosed GD, antithyroid drugs for less than 3 months. Preparation of the TCR library used RNA extracted from PBMCs. The sample was peripheral blood mononuclear cells (PBMCs), taken at new diagnosis, from a patient treated with antithyroid drugs. The receptor source for this set is a female donor with Graves disease.

This rearrangement joins TRBV19 to TRBJ2-5; 9 bases agree with TRBD1. CDR3 length: 15 amino acids. J gave up 0 bases and V 6 bases, and 5 bases lay outside the gene matches. Germline loops: CDR1 LNHDA, CDR2 SQIVND (reference sequence). CDR3 sequence (DNA): TGTGCCAGTAGCGGGACAGGGCAGTACCAAGAGACCCAGTACTTC. This encodes CASSGTGQYQETQYF.

In its sample, this clonotype was seen many times. The CDR3 region is CASSPQDYYNYGYTF. The CDR3 DNA reads as TGTGCCAGCAGTCCTCAGGACTACTATAACTATGGCTACACCTTC. This chain connects TRBV28 to TRBJ1-2; D is unclear. Germline V gene lookup returns CDR1 MDHEN and CDR2 SYDVKM. This CDR3 is built from 15 residues. Trimming pared 5 bases from V and 1 base from J, leaving 14 bases between.

This clonotype was observed at least ten times. The rearrangement links TRBV9 to TRBJ2-7; the match to TRBD2 covers 10 bases. Germline V gene data show CDR1 as SGDLS and CDR2 as YYNGEE. The CDR3 has 19 amino acids. Trimming removed 4 bases from V and 5 bases from J; junction bases left unmatched: 21. The CDR3 region is CASSPDVLAGVGAFDEQYF. The CDR3 region has the DNA TGTGCCAGCAGCCCAGACGTCCTAGCGGGAGTGGGTGCCTTTGACGAGCAGTACTTC.

This clonotype was recorded at least ten times. This chain joins TRBV2 and TRBJ2-3; 9 nucleotides align to TRBD2. The germline V gene encodes CDR1 SNHLY and CDR2 FYNNEI. CDR3 size: 17 residues. Trimming removed 4 bases from V and 4 bases from J; junction bases left unmatched: 12. CDR3 region: CASSGPAGGEGADTQYF. DNA for the CDR3: TGTGCCAGCAGTGGGCCCGCGGGAGGGGAGGGCGCAGATACGCAGTATTTT.

This clonotype was seen ten or more times. The chain has TRBV10-1 and TRBJ2-1; D not resolved. Germline CDR1 and CDR2: WNHNN and SYGVQD (reference sequence). With 3 bases removed from V and 6 bases from J, the gap between germline ends came to 3 bases. This CDR3 spans 11 amino acids. The CDR3 DNA reads TGCGCCAGCAGTGAAGGCAATGAGCAGTTCTTC. This gives the protein CASSEGNEQFF.

This clonotype occurred many times. This chain connects TRBV27 to TRBJ1-5; 11 bases are shared with TRBD1. V dropped 1 base and J dropped 11; count of bases not matched to a gene: 13. CDR3 length equals 17 residues. CDR1 is MNHEY and CDR2 is SMNVEV in the germline V gene (reference sequence). The DNA for the CDR3 is TGTGCCAGCAGTTTATTCGGACAGGGGGCAGGGCAGTTGGCCCAGCATTTT. Translation gives CASSLFGQGAGQLAQHF.

In this sample, this clonotype turned up many times. The chain employs TRBV12-3 or TRBV12-4 and TRBJ2-3; the match to TRBD1 covers 9 bases. The DNA end favors TRBJ1-1, so the J call may be wrong. The CDR3 contains 15 residues. The CDR3: CASRPAGTGSPEAFF. CDR3 nucleotide sequence: TGTGCCAGCAGACCCGCCGGGACAGGGTCCCCTGAAGCTTTCTTT.

The chain links TRBV6-1 to TRBJ1-6, with D maybe TRBD1 (5 bases). The CDR3 spans 14 residues. The V and J ends lost 3 bases and 7 bases respectively, with 10 bases between them. The V gene's germline CDR1 is MNHNS and CDR2 SASEGT. CDR3 DNA sequence: TGTGCCAGCAGTGACCGGGACTCAAATTCACCCCTCCACTTT. This sequence encodes CASSDRDSNSPLHF.

This clonotype has a count of ten or more. The genes are TRBV7-8 and TRBJ2-1; the match to TRBD2 covers 10 bases. Per the germline V gene, CDR1 is SGHVS and CDR2 is FQNEAQ. The CDR3 length is 15 residues. Germline trimming cut 4 bases from V and 8 bases from J; bases unmatched to any gene: 8. The CDR3 spells CASSYPGTSVDEQFF. In DNA form, the CDR3 reads TGTGCCAGCAGCTACCCCGGGACTAGCGTGGATGAGCAGTTCTTC.

This clonotype was detected a few times. The rearrangement joins TRBV6-1 to TRBJ2-1; the match to TRBD2 covers 9 bases. V lost 0 bases, J lost 10 bases, and 1 base stayed unmatched. Germline-derived CDR1 and CDR2 are MNHNS and SASEGT. This CDR3 has 13 residues. CDR3 loop: CASSEARGGEQFF. CDR3 DNA: TGTGCCAGCAGTGAAGCGCGGGGGGGGGAGCAGTTCTTC.

There are many counts of this clonotype. The gene calls are TRBV7-3 and TRBJ2-5; 12 bases are shared with TRBD2. TRBJ2-1 matches the DNA end more closely, so the J call is doubtful. Germline CDR1 reads SGHTA; CDR2 reads FQGTGA. This CDR3 contains 15 residues. CDR3 loop: CASSPWTSGMNEQFF. CDR3 coding DNA: TGTGCCAGCAGCCCCTGGACTAGCGGGATGAATGAGCAGTTCTTC.

Ten or more counts support this clonotype. In DNA, the CDR3 is TGCGCCAGCAGCTTTAGCGGGAGCTTTGACACCGGGGAGCTGTTTTTT. Its protein product is CASSFSGSFDTGELFF. This chain links TRBV5-1 with TRBJ2-2; 9 bases are a match to TRBD2. J gave up 3 bases and V 2 bases, and 5 bases lay outside the gene matches. This CDR3 has 16 amino acids. The germline CDR1 and CDR2 sequences are SGHRS and YFSETQ.

The rearrangement joins TRBV7-3 to TRBJ2-7; no clear D gene. Germline lookup yields CDR1 SGHTA and CDR2 FQGTGA. Between the trimmed V and J ends, which lost 8 bases and 4 bases, there was a span of 15 bases. There are 13 residues in the CDR3. The CDR3 spells CASGPGPGYEQYF. The CDR3 coding sequence is TGTGCCAGCGGACCGGGCCCCGGGTACGAGCAGTACTTC.

This clonotype was recorded at least ten times. The J gene is TRBJ2-5, the V gene TRBV7-9; no reliable D call. Trimming left V 2 bases short and J 3 bases short, with 16 bases between. Germline V gene data show CDR1 as SEHNR and CDR2 as FQNEAQ (reference sequence). The length of the CDR3 is 16 residues. The CDR3 nucleotides read TGTGCCAGCAGCTTACCCCGTCCCGACCAGAAAGAGACCCAGTACTTC. Translation: CASSLPRPDQKETQYF.

CDR3 nucleotide sequence: TGTGCCACCAGTGATGGGAGGACCCAAGAGACCCAGTACTTC. Residues: CATSDGRTQETQYF. V usage is TRBV24-1 and J usage is TRBJ2-5; weak D call: TRBD2 (6 bases). The length of the CDR3 is 14 residues. From germline, CDR1 is KGHDR and CDR2 SFDVKD. Trimming took off 3 bases at V and 1 base at J, with 8 bases between the two ends.

This clonotype was picked up many times. The V gene is TRBV30, the J gene TRBJ1-1; D is possibly TRBD1 (5 bases). Germline CDR1 GTSNPN, CDR2 SVGIG (reference sequence). V was trimmed by 3 bases and J by 1 base, leaving 12 bases between them. This CDR3 is built from 14 residues. In nucleotides, the CDR3 is TGTGCCTGGAGCCCAGGGACGGCGAACACTGAAGCTTTCTTT. It yields the protein CAWSPGTANTEAFF.

This clonotype has a count of ten or more. The rearrangement links TRBV6-2 or TRBV6-3 to TRBJ2-1; TRBD2 aligns across 9 bases. Looked up from germline, CDR1 is MNHEY and CDR2 is SVGEGT. After removal of 6 bases from V and 3 bases from J, the junction contained 15 bases not matched to a gene. The CDR3 runs 18 residues. The CDR3 region is CASSYAGGGTSSYNEQFF. DNA of the CDR3: TGTGCCAGCAGCTATGCCGGGGGAGGGACTAGCAGCTACAATGAGCAGTTCTTC.

This clonotype was counted ten times or more. V and J are TRBV11-3 and TRBJ1-2; D perhaps matches TRBD1 (5 bases). Germline V gives CDR1 SGHNT, CDR2 YENEEA. V shed 2 bases and J shed 8 bases, with 12 bases lying between them. The CDR3 runs to 13 residues. The CDR3 region has the DNA TGTGCCAGCAGCTTACTCGCAGGGAGAGGCTACACCTTC. Translation: CASSLLAGRGYTF.

This clonotype was detected many times. The chain has TRBV6-2 or TRBV6-3 and TRBJ1-1; TRBD1 aligns across 7 bases. This CDR3 is built from 16 residues. Germline CDR1 and CDR2: MNHEY and SVGEGT. The ends lost 0 bases at V and 6 bases at J; junction bases unmatched: 10. CDR3 in amino acids: CASSYSIPGGMAEAFF. In nucleotides, the CDR3 is TGTGCCAGCAGTTACTCGATCCCAGGGGGAATGGCTGAAGCTTTCTTT.

In its sample, this clonotype was seen many times. The gene calls are TRBV6-5 and TRBJ2-7; either TRBD1 or TRBD2 may supply D (5 bases each). The V and J ends lost 2 bases and 11 bases respectively, with 13 bases between them. The CDR3 has 12 amino acids. Germline V gene data show CDR1 as MNHEY and CDR2 as SVGAGI. CDR3 bases: TGTGCCAGCAGTTACCCGGGACGACGCGAGTACTTC. Amino acids: CASSYPGRREYF.

The chain links TRBV19 to TRBJ2-3; 11 bases are a match to TRBD2. Germline V gives CDR1 LNHDA, CDR2 SQIVND (reference sequence). The CDR3 consists of 15 residues. The J segment lost 4 bases and the V segment lost 3 bases, leaving 3 bases of the junction unmatched. The CDR3 nucleotides read TGTGCCAGTAGTATTACTAGCGGGAGTGCAGATACGCAGTATTTT. As protein: CASSITSGSADTQYF.